Below, 10 T cell receptor beta chains from the same sample are listed, as sequenced in a study of CD8+ T cells in alopecia areata (dated by TCRdb to about 2018). Library preparation employed the immunoSEQ multiplex PCR assay. RNA was extracted from all samples and reverse transcribed into cDNA as template for TCR sequencing. Held by TCRdb, this immuneACCESS table contains in-frame sequences only and omits some clones. Under half of the omission traces to an unresolved V gene where checked; the cause of the rest is unknown. In this sample, about 120,000 clones appear, none counted once only. The top ten clonotypes cover roughly 21% of the sample. Sample: lesional skin. Receptors were obtained from a C3H/HeJ mouse with alopecia areata. This mouse strain bears the MHC haplotype H2-k.

On this clone: Gene names and germline match the mouse. CDR3 sequence reads: CASSIREGYEQYF. The sequenced CDR3 bases are TGTGCCAGCAGTATACGCGAGGGGTAT. V is TRBV19 and J is TRBJ2-7, with a possible D match to TRBD1 (5 bases). The read stops 4 residues short of the end of the CDR3; the missing end is completed from the germline J gene. The CDR3 spans 13 residues. The germline V gene encodes CDR1 FNHDT and CDR2 SITEND (reference sequence).

Of note for this clone: The germline and genes are mouse ones. The read terminates 4 residues before the CDR3 end, so the remaining end is supplied by the germline J gene. The genes are TRBV13-2 and TRBJ2-4; 10 bases are shared with TRBD2. CDR3 length: 17 residues. CDR1 and CDR2 from the germline V gene are NNHNN and SYGAGS (reference sequence). The ends lost 1 base at V and 1 base at J; junction bases unmatched: 6. The CDR3 sequence: CASGDLWGGAGQNTLYF. The CDR3 bases that were read are TGTGCCAGCGGTGATCTCTGGGGGGGCGCCGGTCAAAAC.

A note on this clone: Mouse gene names apply. The sequenced part of the CDR3 DNA is TGTGCCAGCAGTGACGGCAGGGGTGCAGAA. It specifies CASSDGRGAE. The full-length CDR3 reads as CASSDGRGAETLYF. The chain combines TRBV13-3 with TRBJ2-3, with a possible D match to TRBD1 (5 bases). The read finishes 4 residues shy of the CDR3 end, and the germline J gene is used to complete it. Germline V lookup: CDR1 NNHDY, CDR2 SYVADS. The CDR3 covers 14 residues. Trimming left V 2 bases short and J 1 base short, with 8 bases between.

In the case of this clone: The genes are named according to mouse. With the read ending 4 residues before the CDR3 end, the germline J gene is used to fill in that end. V gene TRBV31 combines with J gene TRBJ1-2; 7 positions agree with TRBD1. The germline CDR1 and CDR2 sequences are GKSSPN and SITVG. This CDR3 contains 14 residues. V lost 0 bases, J lost 1 base, and 2 bases stayed unmatched. The CDR3 DNA, read in part, is TGTGCCTGGAGTCTCTCAGGGGGAAACTCC. It encodes CAWSLSGGNS. The full CDR3 is CAWSLSGGNSDYTF.

Concerning this clone: Genes and germline are mouse. The read ends 4 residues early relative to the CDR3; the germline J gene fills the gap. The chain uses TRBV1 and TRBJ2-3; 8 bases fit TRBD2. V was pared by 3 bases and J by 0 bases, with 2 bases of the junction left unmatched. The CDR3 has 15 residues. The V gene's germline CDR1 is NSQYPW and CDR2 LRSPGD (reference sequence). CDR3: CTCSAGGDSAETLYF. Partial CDR3 DNA: TGCACCTGCAGTGCTGGGGGGGACAGTGCAGAA.

In its sample, this clone was seen a few times. The genes and germline here are from mouse. The read comes to an end 4 residues before the CDR3 does, leaving the germline J gene to fill in the end. This rearrangement joins TRBV13-1 to TRBJ2-3, with a possible D match to TRBD2 (7 bases). Germline lookup yields CDR1 NSHNY and CDR2 SYGAGN. V dropped 1 base and J dropped 4 bases, with 13 bases sitting between them. The CDR3 loop spans 15 amino acids. The part of the CDR3 DNA that was read is TGTGCCAGCAGTGATAATGTGGGGGGCCCAGAA. Translated, it gives CASSDNVGGPE. The CDR3, in full, reads CASSDNVGGPETLYF.

Concerning this clone itself: This could be a read error, since a much larger clone is one nucleotide away. The genes are named according to mouse. With the read ending 4 residues before the CDR3 end, the germline J gene is used to fill in that end. The chain uses TRBV13-1 and TRBJ1-4; TRBD1 might be the D (5 bases). The CDR3 length is 15 residues. Germline lookup yields CDR1 NSHNY and CDR2 SYGAGN. V was trimmed by 0 bases and J by 2 bases, leaving 8 bases between them. The DNA read from the CDR3 is TGTGCCAGCAGTGATGCTTCAGGGTCCAACGAA. Its protein product is CASSDASGSNE. The complete CDR3 protein is CASSDASGSNERLFF. The full variable domain, its missing parts supplied by reference TRBV13-1 and TRBJ1-4, is EAAVTQSPRNKVTVTGGNVTLSCRQTNSHNYMYWYRQDTGHGLRLIHYSYGAGNLRIGDVPDGYKATRTTQEDFFLLLELASPSQTSLYFCASSDASGSNERLFFGHGTKLSVL.

This clone was detected a few times. The genes are named according to mouse. The read ends 4 residues shy of where the CDR3 ends; the end is completed using the germline J gene. The chain joins TRBV13-1 to TRBJ1-2; 7 bases line up with TRBD1. The CDR3 loop spans 15 amino acids. Germline loops: CDR1 NSHNY, CDR2 SYGAGN. Losses at the gene ends were 0 bases for V and 4 bases for J; bases not matched to a gene: 6. CDR3 bases read: TGTGCCAGCAGTGATGCAAGGGGGCAGGGCTCC. This translates into CASSDARGQGS. The entire CDR3 protein is CASSDARGQGSDYTF.

With respect to this clone: Each gene name is a mouse one. Read coverage stops 4 residues before the CDR3 terminus; the germline J gene supplies the remainder. The genes are TRBV1 and TRBJ2-4, with TRBD2 matching 10 bases. Germline CDR1 reads NSQYPW; CDR2 reads LRSPGD (reference sequence). The CDR3 totals 14 residues. The CDR3 region is CTCSAAGGANTLYF. The sequenced part of the CDR3 DNA is TGCACCTGCAGTGCTGCTGGGGGGGCCAAC.

Concerning this clone: The gene names here belong to mouse. The read ends 4 residues shy of where the CDR3 ends; the end is completed using the germline J gene. The rearrangement uses TRBV13-3 and TRBJ2-5; 8 positions agree with TRBD2. V shed 3 bases and J 3 bases; nucleotides not matched to a gene: 6. CDR3 length equals 15 residues. Per the germline V gene, CDR1 is NNHDY and CDR2 is SYVADS. The part of the CDR3 DNA that was read is TGTGCCAGCAGTGCCTTCCGGGACTGGCAAGAC. Amino acid sequence: CASSAFRDWQD. The whole CDR3 reads CASSAFRDWQDTQYF.